A selection of T cell receptor beta chains follows, all from one sample in a study of blood T cell repertoires in COVID-19. Measured with immunoSEQ multiplex PCR; TCRdb has only the in-frame clones, and not every one. Seen here are over 600,000 clones, 85% to 90% observed once, and the top ten hold about 0.24%. Sequenced input: peripheral blood. The receptors were gathered from a woman under 30 with acute or convalescent COVID-19. Both conserved end residues are part of each CDR3. The D gene is left open where the match is weak. Clone size is given for some rows only: seen once, a few or many times, or a class if the clone is expanded.

D | J | V | size | DNA | CDR3
NA | TRBJ1-6 | TRBV1 | few | TGCACCAGCAGCCAATCCCTTCATGGCCAGTCCAATAATTCACCCCTCCACTTT | CTSSQSLHGQSNNSPLHF
TRBD1 | TRBJ1-5 | TRBV12-3/TRBV12-4 | NA | TGTGCCAGCAGTTCCGGACAGGGGGCTACTTTTTTT | CASSSGQGATFF
NA | TRBJ1-1 | TRBV27 | NA | TGTGCCAGCAGCTCGAACACTGAAGCTTTCTTT | CASSSNTEAFF
NA | TRBJ1-4 | TRBV24-1 | few | TGTGCCACCAGTGATTCGCGGGAGGGTGAAAAACTGTTTTTT | CATSDSREGEKLFF
TRBD1 | TRBJ1-2 | TRBV18 | NA | TGTGCCAGCTCACGGGACTCACAGGGGGCGCTTGGCTACACCTTC | CASSRDSQGALGYTF
NA | TRBJ2-1 | TRBV11-3 | once | TGTGCCAGCAGCCCTTCGCGCCACAATGAGCAGTTCTTC | CASSPSRHNEQFF
TRBD1 | TRBJ1-2 | TRBV7-3 | NA | TGTGCCAGCAGCTTAAATGGACAGGGGTTAAGCTATGGCTACACCTTC | CASSLNGQGLSYGYTF
NA | TRBJ1-2 | TRBV30 | NA | TGTGCCTGGAGCCCAGGGGTGGGTAACTATGGCTACACCTTC | CAWSPGVGNYGYTF
NA | TRBJ2-3 | TRBV4-1 | NA | TGCGCCAGCAGCCAAATAGCCTGGGATACGCAGTATTTT | CASSQIAWDTQYF
TRBD2 | TRBJ2-3 | TRBV6-4 | NA | TGTGCCAGCAGTGACTCAGGCGGGGGTACAGATACGCAGTATTTT | CASSDSGGGTDTQYF
NA | TRBJ1-1 | TRBV5-1 | NA | TGCGCCAGCAGCGTCTTCAGGGGGAACACTGAAGCTTTCTTT | CASSVFRGNTEAFF
NA | TRBJ2-1 | TRBV4-3 | NA | TGCGCCAGCAGCCAAGGACAGAGCTCCTACAATGAGCAGTTCTTC | CASSQGQSSYNEQFF
TRBD1 | TRBJ1-2 | TRBV24-1 | NA | TGTGCCACCAGTGGGGGACAGGAGCTTTGCATCTATGGCTACACCTTC | CATSGGQELCIYGYTF
TRBD2 | TRBJ2-3 | TRBV14 | once | TGTGCCAGCAGCCAACTCCGGGACTACACAGATACGCAGTATTTT | CASSQLRDYTDTQYF
NA | TRBJ2-7 | TRBV28 | once | TGTGCCAGCAGTTTACCGGGCAACGGGGGCTACGAGCAGTACTTC | CASSLPGNGGYEQYF
NA | TRBJ2-3 | TRBV6-4 | NA | TGTGCCAGCAGTGAGGCTAGCCCGGAGACAGATACGCAGTATTTT | CASSEASPETDTQYF
TRBD1 | TRBJ1-2 | TRBV5-1 | NA | TGCGCCAGCAGCCTGGACAGGGGGGATGGCTACACCTTC | CASSLDRGDGYTF
TRBD1 | TRBJ1-1 | TRBV9 | NA | TGTGCCAGCAGCCCAGGGGGGACAGGCACTGAAGCTTTCTTT | CASSPGGTGTEAFF
TRBD2 | TRBJ2-3 | TRBV19 | NA | TGTGCCAGTAGTATAGGGACTAGCGGCAGCACAGATACGCAGTATTTT | CASSIGTSGSTDTQYF
TRBD2 | TRBJ2-1 | TRBV5-4 | NA | TGTGCCAGCAGCTTGGAGTGGTCTAGCGGGGGGCCAAGCTCCTACAATGAGCAGTTCTTC | CASSLEWSSGGPSSYNEQFF
NA | TRBJ2-7 | TRBV3-1/TRBV3-2 | NA | TGTGCCAGCAGCTCTACTTCAGGACAATACGAGCAGTACTTC | CASSSTSGQYEQYF
NA | TRBJ2-3 | TRBV6-5 | NA | TGTGCCAGCATAGACTCAGCCCGCCGAGATACGCAGTATTTT | CASIDSARRDTQYF
TRBD1 | TRBJ2-7 | TRBV5-4 | NA | TGTGCCAGCAGCTTCTCGGGACAGGGAAACTACGAGCAGTACTTC | CASSFSGQGNYEQYF
NA | TRBJ1-1 | TRBV19 | once | TGTGCCAGTAGTATAGGTGGGGGCGCAGAAGCTTTCTTT | CASSIGGGAEAFF
NA | TRBJ1-1 | TRBV11-2 | NA | TGTGCCAGCAGCCTGACAGGCCAGGCCACTGAAGCTTTCTTT | CASSLTGQATEAFF
NA | TRBJ2-1 | TRBV20-1 | NA | TGCAGTGCTAGTCGTAGCGCCTCCTACAATGAGCAGTTCTTC | CSASRSASYNEQFF
NA | TRBJ1-5 | TRBV12-3/TRBV12-4 | few | TGTGCCAGCAGTTTAAATCCCGATCAGCCCCAGCATTTT | CASSLNPDQPQHF
TRBD1 | TRBJ1-2 | TRBV19 | NA | TGTGCCAGTCGCTCCCCTTCACGGACAGGGCTATCCTATGGCTACACCTTC | CASRSPSRTGLSYGYTF